This TCR beta chain was captured by sequencing in a study of shared clonotypes between healthy human individuals. For every subset, genomic DNA was evenly distributed across several immunoSEQ plates. Data came from immunoSEQ multiplex PCR; TCRdb stores just in-frame clones and leaves some out. The data hold around 2,000,000 clones, with approximately 94% observed a single time. Terminally differentiated effector memory CD45RA+ cells were left out of the naive CD8 fraction, which was CD45RO-negative and positively selected for CCR7. Trimming took 6 bases from V and 1 from J, leaving 5 bases between them. Germline V CDR1 and CDR2: WSHSY, SAAADI. The CDR3 is 12 amino acids.

The source is a man between 18 and 29 years old in good health. Sequencing was performed on naive CD8+ T cells sorted from blood. The chain carries TRBV10-2 and TRBJ2-3; unclear D gene. This CDR3 is CASRTGTDTQYF. The CDR3 DNA reads TGCGCCAGCAGAACTGGCACAGATACGCAGTATTTT.